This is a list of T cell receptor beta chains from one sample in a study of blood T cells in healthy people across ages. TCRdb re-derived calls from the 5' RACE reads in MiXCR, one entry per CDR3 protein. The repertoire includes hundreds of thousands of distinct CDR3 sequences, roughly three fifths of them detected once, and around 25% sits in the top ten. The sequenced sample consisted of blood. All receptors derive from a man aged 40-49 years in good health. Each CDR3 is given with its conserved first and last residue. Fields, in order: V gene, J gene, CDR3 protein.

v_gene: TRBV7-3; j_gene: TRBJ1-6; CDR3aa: CASSFPVPGRWYSPLHF
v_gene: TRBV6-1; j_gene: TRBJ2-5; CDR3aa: CASRPDRGRGETQYF
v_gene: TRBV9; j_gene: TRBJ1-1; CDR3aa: CASSVEAGASTEAFF
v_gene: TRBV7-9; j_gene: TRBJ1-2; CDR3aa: CASSLEEDREYGYTF
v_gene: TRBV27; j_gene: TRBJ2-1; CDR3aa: CASSLSGRLKGGGEQFF
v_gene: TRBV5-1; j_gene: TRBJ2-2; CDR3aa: CASSSLGGSTGELFF
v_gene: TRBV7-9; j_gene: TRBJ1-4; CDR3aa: CASSSPGGFDEKLFF
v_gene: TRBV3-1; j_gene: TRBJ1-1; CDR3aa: CASSLRTGAVGSTEAFF
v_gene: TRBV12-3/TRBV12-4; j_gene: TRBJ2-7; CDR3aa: CAGSYPGLAGHRYNEQYF
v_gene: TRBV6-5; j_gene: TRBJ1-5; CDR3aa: CASSSTVGQPQHF
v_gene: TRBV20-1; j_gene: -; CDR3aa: CSARREAPYEQYF
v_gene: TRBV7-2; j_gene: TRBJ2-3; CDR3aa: CASSSLGASHTDTQYF
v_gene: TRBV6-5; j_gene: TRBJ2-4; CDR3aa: CASSGDYLAKNIQYF
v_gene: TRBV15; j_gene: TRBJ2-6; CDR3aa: CATRDRSSSGANVLTF
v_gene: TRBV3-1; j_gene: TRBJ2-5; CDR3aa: CASSQDRGTQETQYF
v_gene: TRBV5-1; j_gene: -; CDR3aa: CASSDPGTIYEQYF